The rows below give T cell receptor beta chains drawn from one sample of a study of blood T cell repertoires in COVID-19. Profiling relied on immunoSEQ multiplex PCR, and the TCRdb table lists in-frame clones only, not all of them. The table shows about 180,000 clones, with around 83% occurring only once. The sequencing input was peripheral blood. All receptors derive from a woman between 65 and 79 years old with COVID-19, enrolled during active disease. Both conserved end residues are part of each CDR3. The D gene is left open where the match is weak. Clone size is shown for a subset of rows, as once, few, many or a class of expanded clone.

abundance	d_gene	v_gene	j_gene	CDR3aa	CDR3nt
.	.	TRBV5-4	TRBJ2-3	CASSLGTPPYDTQYF	TGTGCCAGCAGCTTGGGGACTCCGCCGTACGATACGCAGTATTTT
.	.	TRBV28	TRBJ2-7	CASGRDLYYEQYF	TGTGCCAGCGGACGGGACTTATACTACGAGCAGTACTTC
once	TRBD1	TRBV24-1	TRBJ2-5	CATSEPGGRETQYF	TGTGCCACCAGTGAACCAGGGGGACGAGAGACCCAGTACTTC
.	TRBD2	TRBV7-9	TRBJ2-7	CASGGLAGGSSYEQYF	TGTGCCAGCGGAGGACTAGCGGGAGGGAGCTCCTACGAGCAGTACTTC
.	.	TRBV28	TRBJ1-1	CASSSAGQGDTEAFF	TGTGCCAGCAGTTCTGCGGGGCAAGGGGACACTGAAGCTTTCTTT
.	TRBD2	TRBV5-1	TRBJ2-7	CASRFGTSGSYEQYF	TGCGCCAGCAGGTTCGGGACTAGCGGTTCCTACGAGCAGTACTTC
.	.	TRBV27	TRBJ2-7	CASRRHRESYEQYF	TGTGCCAGCAGGAGGCACCGGGAATCCTACGAGCAGTACTTC
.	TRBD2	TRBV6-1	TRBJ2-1	CASSDRAGGSYNEQFF	TGTGCCAGCAGTGATAGAGCGGGAGGCTCCTACAATGAGCAGTTCTTC
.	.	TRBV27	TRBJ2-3	CASSLFLGDKVSDTQYF	TGTGCCAGCAGTTTATTCCTTGGGGACAAAGTTTCAGATACGCAGTATTTT
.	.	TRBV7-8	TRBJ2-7	CASSLDPNGYEQYF	TGTGCCAGCAGCCTAGATCCGAACGGGTACGAGCAGTACTTC
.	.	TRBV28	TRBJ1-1	CASIPVGGVTEAFF	TGTGCCAGCATTCCCGTCGGGGGGGTCACTGAAGCTTTCTTT
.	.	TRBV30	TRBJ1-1	CAWSKPNTEAFF	TGTGCCTGGAGTAAGCCGAACACTGAAGCTTTCTTT
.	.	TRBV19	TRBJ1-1	CASIVRGTNTEAFF	TGTGCCAGTATAGTGCGGGGGACGAACACTGAAGCTTTCTTT
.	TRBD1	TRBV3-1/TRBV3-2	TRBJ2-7	CASSQEKGQGWLDYEQYF	TGTGCCAGCAGCCAAGAAAAAGGACAGGGTTGGCTTGACTACGAGCAGTACTTC
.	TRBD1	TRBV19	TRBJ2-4	CASSIRYRGDIQYF	TGTGCCAGTAGTATAAGGTACAGGGGGGACATTCAGTACTTC
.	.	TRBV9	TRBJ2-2	CASSAHSAGELFF	TGTGCCAGCAGCGCCCATTCGGCCGGGGAGCTGTTTTTT
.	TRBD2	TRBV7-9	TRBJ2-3	CASVGTSGRNTQYF	TGTGCCAGTGTCGGGACTAGCGGGAGGAATACGCAGTATTTT
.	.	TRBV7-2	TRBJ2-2	CASSPLSAYTGELFF	TGTGCCAGCAGCCCACTAAGCGCCTACACCGGGGAGCTGTTTTTT
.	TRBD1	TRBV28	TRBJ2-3	CASRRGQVDTQYF	TGTGCCAGCAGACGAGGACAGGTAGATACGCAGTATTTT
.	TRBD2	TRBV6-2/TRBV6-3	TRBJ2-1	CASSPIPRGGSRINEQFF	TGTGCCAGCAGCCCGATCCCCCGGGGCGGGAGTAGGATCAATGAGCAGTTCTTC
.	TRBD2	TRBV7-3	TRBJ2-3	CASSLLAGVWGDTQYF	TGTGCCAGCAGCTTACTAGCGGGAGTATGGGGAGATACGCAGTATTTT
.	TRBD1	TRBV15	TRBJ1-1	CATNPGQGAHMNTEAFF	TGTGCCACCAACCCGGGACAGGGGGCGCATATGAACACTGAAGCTTTCTTT
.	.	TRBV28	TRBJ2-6	CASSLGGSGANVLTF	TGTGCCAGCAGTCTGGGAGGCTCTGGGGCCAACGTCCTGACTTTC
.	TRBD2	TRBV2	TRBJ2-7	CASRGTSGSSEQYF	TGTGCCAGCAGGGGGACTAGCGGGAGTAGCGAGCAGTACTTC
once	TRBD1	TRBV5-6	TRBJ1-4	CASSSGTGVEKLFF	TGTGCCAGCAGCTCCGGGACAGGGGTTGAAAAACTGTTTTTT
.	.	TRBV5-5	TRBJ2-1	CASSTHGGYNEQFF	TGTGCCAGCAGCACCCACGGGGGTTACAATGAGCAGTTCTTC
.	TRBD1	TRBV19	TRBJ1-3	CASSTTGAGNTIYF	TGTGCCAGTAGTACTACAGGGGCTGGAAACACCATATATTTT
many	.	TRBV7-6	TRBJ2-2	CASTLIDRNTGELFF	TGTGCCAGCACCCTAATTGACAGGAACACCGGGGAGCTGTTTTTT
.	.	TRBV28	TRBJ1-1	CATWSRLNTEAFF	TGTGCCACCTGGTCGAGGTTGAACACTGAAGCTTTCTTT
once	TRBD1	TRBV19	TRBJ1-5	CASSDRGRGDNQPQHF	TGTGCCAGTAGTGACAGGGGGCGAGGGGACAATCAGCCCCAGCATTTT
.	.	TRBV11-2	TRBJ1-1	CASSQSTGPGANTEAFF	TGTGCCAGCAGCCAGTCGACAGGCCCCGGGGCGAACACTGAAGCTTTCTTT
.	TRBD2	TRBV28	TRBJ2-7	CATRGGSYEQYF	TGTGCCACCCGGGGGGGCTCCTACGAGCAGTACTTC
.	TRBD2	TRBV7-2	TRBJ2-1	CASSPQLAGRTGEQFF	TGTGCCAGCAGCCCCCAACTAGCGGGACGCACGGGTGAGCAGTTCTTC
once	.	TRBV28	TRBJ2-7	CASSLLPGQGSRTEQYF	TGTGCCAGCAGTTTACTACCCGGCCAGGGCTCTCGCACAGAGCAGTACTTC
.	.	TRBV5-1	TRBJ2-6	CASSSTGSGANVLTF	TGCGCCAGCAGCTCGACAGGCTCTGGGGCCAACGTCCTGACTTTC
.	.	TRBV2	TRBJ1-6	CASSGQLNNSPLHF	TGTGCCAGCAGCGGACAGCTCAATAATTCACCCCTCCACTTT
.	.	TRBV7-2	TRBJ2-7	CASSLGQYPTYEQYF	TGTGCCAGCAGCTTAGGACAATACCCTACCTACGAGCAGTACTTC
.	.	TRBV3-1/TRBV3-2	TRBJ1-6	CASSQRGSYSPLHF	TGTGCCAGCAGCCAGCGGGGTTCTTATTCACCCCTCCACTTT
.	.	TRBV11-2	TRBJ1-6	CASSLGGRINNSPLHF	TGTGCCAGCAGCTTAGGGGGGCGCATCAATAATTCACCCCTCCACTTT
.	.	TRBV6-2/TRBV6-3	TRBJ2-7	CASSSQAYEQYF	TGTGCCAGCAGTTCCCAGGCATACGAGCAGTACTTC
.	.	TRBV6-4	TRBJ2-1	CASRPEEGYNEQFF	TGTGCCAGCAGGCCTGAGGAGGGATACAATGAGCAGTTCTTC
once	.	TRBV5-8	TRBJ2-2	CASSLVSPTGELFF	TGTGCCAGCAGCTTGGTCTCCCCCACCGGGGAGCTGTTTTTT
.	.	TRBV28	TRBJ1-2	CASSSGGQGGDYGYTF	TGTGCCAGCAGCTCCGGGGGGCAGGGCGGAGACTATGGCTACACCTTC
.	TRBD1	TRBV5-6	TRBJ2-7	CASSAGTGGSYEQYF	TGTGCCAGCAGCGCTGGGACAGGGGGGTCCTACGAGCAGTACTTC
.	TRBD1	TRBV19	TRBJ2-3	CASYDRGSTDTQYF	TGTGCCAGTTACGACAGGGGAAGCACAGATACGCAGTATTTT
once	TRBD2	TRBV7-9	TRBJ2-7	CASSSFKAGTFYEQYF	TGTGCCAGCAGCTCCTTTAAAGCGGGAACATTCTACGAGCAGTACTTC
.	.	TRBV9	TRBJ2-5	CASSVGGFSQETQYF	TGTGCCAGCAGCGTTGGGGGGTTTTCACAAGAGACCCAGTACTTC
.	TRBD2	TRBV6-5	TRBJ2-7	CASSLLAGFYEQYF	TGTGCCAGCAGTCTCCTAGCGGGTTTCTACGAGCAGTACTTC
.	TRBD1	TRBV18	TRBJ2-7	CASSLGQGWTYEQYF	TGTGCCAGCTCACTCGGACAGGGATGGACCTACGAGCAGTACTTC
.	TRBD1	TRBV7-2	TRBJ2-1	CASSPTGQEYNEQFF	TGTGCCAGCAGCCCGACGGGACAGGAGTACAATGAGCAGTTCTTC
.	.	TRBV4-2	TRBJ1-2	CASSQEGADPYGYTF	TGTGCCAGCAGCCAAGAAGGGGCTGACCCCTATGGCTACACCTTC
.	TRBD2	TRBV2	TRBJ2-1	CASRLAGGEEQFF	TGTGCCAGCAGGCTAGCGGGAGGAGAGGAGCAGTTCTTC
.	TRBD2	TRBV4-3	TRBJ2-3	CASSPRTSGYTDTQYF	TGCGCCAGCAGCCCGCGGACTAGCGGATACACAGATACGCAGTATTTT
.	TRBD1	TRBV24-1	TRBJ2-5	CATSDLTGAHQETQYF	TGTGCCACCAGTGATTTGACAGGGGCCCACCAAGAGACCCAGTACTTC